The rows below give T cell receptor beta chains drawn from one sample of a study of blood T cell repertoires in COVID-19. Data came from immunoSEQ multiplex PCR; TCRdb stores just in-frame clones and leaves some out. The sample shows 57,000 or so clones, about 88% of them seen only once. Sequenced sample: peripheral blood. The receptors shown here come from a woman aged 50 to 60 with active or convalescent COVID-19. Each CDR3 is given with its conserved first and last residue. Each record gives: D gene, clone size, V gene, J gene, CDR3 protein, CDR3 DNA. D genes are given only for firm matches. For some rows the clone size is stated as once, few or many, or as a class when expanded; others skip it.

D gene: TRBD2; clone size: .; V gene: TRBV30; J gene: TRBJ2-7; CDR3 protein: CAWSARPKTSVVGRLYEQYF; CDR3 DNA: TGTGCCTGGAGTGCACGTCCAAAGACTAGCGTAGTCGGCCGCTTATACGAGCAGTACTTC
D gene: TRBD2; clone size: .; V gene: TRBV4-2; J gene: TRBJ2-1; CDR3 protein: CASTREGGRVYNEQFF; CDR3 DNA: TGTGCCAGCACGAGAGAGGGCGGGAGGGTTTACAATGAGCAGTTCTTC
D gene: TRBD2; clone size: .; V gene: TRBV4-1; J gene: TRBJ2-2; CDR3 protein: CASSHPGTSGTGELFF; CDR3 DNA: TGCGCCAGCAGCCACCCCGGGACTAGCGGTACCGGGGAGCTGTTTTTT
D gene: .; clone size: .; V gene: TRBV15; J gene: TRBJ1-4; CDR3 protein: CATSSTGVGGSTATNEKLFF; CDR3 DNA: TGTGCCACCAGCTCCACAGGAGTGGGAGGCTCAACAGCAACTAATGAAAAACTGTTTTTT
D gene: .; clone size: .; V gene: TRBV6-5; J gene: TRBJ1-1; CDR3 protein: CASSVPNTEAFF; CDR3 DNA: TGTGCCAGCAGCGTCCCGAACACTGAAGCTTTCTTT
D gene: .; clone size: .; V gene: TRBV4-2; J gene: TRBJ2-3; CDR3 protein: CASSQESGGADVDTQYF; CDR3 DNA: TGTGCCAGCAGCCAAGAGTCTGGCGGGGCAGACGTAGATACGCAGTATTTT
D gene: .; clone size: .; V gene: TRBV7-6; J gene: TRBJ2-1; CDR3 protein: CASSPGGNNEQFF; CDR3 DNA: TGTGCCAGCAGCCCGGGGGGCAACAATGAGCAGTTCTTC
D gene: TRBD1; clone size: .; V gene: TRBV19; J gene: TRBJ2-1; CDR3 protein: CASSLWTGAGNEQFF; CDR3 DNA: TGTGCCAGTAGTCTCTGGACAGGGGCAGGCAATGAGCAGTTCTTC
D gene: .; clone size: .; V gene: TRBV18; J gene: TRBJ1-2; CDR3 protein: CASSPSNAQGYTF; CDR3 DNA: TGTGCCAGCTCACCTTCTAACGCGCAAGGCTACACCTTC
D gene: TRBD2; clone size: .; V gene: TRBV2; J gene: TRBJ2-1; CDR3 protein: CASSEEAGGSRNEQFF; CDR3 DNA: TGTGCCAGCAGTGAAGAAGCGGGAGGCAGTAGGAATGAGCAGTTCTTC
D gene: TRBD2; clone size: .; V gene: TRBV18; J gene: TRBJ2-7; CDR3 protein: CASSGSNRGLAGNEQYF; CDR3 DNA: TGTGCCAGCTCAGGATCGAACCGGGGACTAGCGGGAAATGAGCAGTACTTC
D gene: .; clone size: .; V gene: TRBV7-8; J gene: TRBJ2-1; CDR3 protein: CASSLALLASEQFF; CDR3 DNA: TGTGCCAGCAGCTTAGCGCTACTAGCCAGTGAGCAGTTCTTC
D gene: .; clone size: once; V gene: TRBV7-6; J gene: TRBJ2-1; CDR3 protein: CASSTRVNNEQFF; CDR3 DNA: TGTGCCAGCAGTACCCGGGTTAACAATGAGCAGTTCTTC
D gene: .; clone size: .; V gene: TRBV7-9; J gene: TRBJ2-7; CDR3 protein: CASSLNADSPVSEQYF; CDR3 DNA: TGTGCCAGCAGCTTAAATGCGGATTCGCCTGTTAGCGAGCAGTACTTC
D gene: .; clone size: medium-sized; V gene: TRBV7-2; J gene: TRBJ2-2; CDR3 protein: CASSLVGGRAGTGELFF; CDR3 DNA: TGTGCCAGCAGCTTAGTGGGCGGCAGGGCCGGTACCGGGGAGCTGTTTTTT
D gene: TRBD1; clone size: .; V gene: TRBV3-1/TRBV3-2; J gene: TRBJ2-7; CDR3 protein: CASSQPPGQGSYEQYF; CDR3 DNA: TGTGCCAGCAGCCAACCCCCAGGACAGGGCTCCTACGAGCAGTACTTC
D gene: .; clone size: .; V gene: TRBV19; J gene: TRBJ2-1; CDR3 protein: CASSISSTLYNEQFF; CDR3 DNA: TGTGCCAGTAGTATTTCTAGCACCCTCTACAATGAGCAGTTCTTC
D gene: .; clone size: once; V gene: TRBV6-1; J gene: TRBJ1-4; CDR3 protein: CASSEVTGTNEKLFF; CDR3 DNA: TGTGCCAGCAGTGAAGTTACGGGGACTAATGAAAAACTGTTTTTT
D gene: TRBD1; clone size: .; V gene: TRBV14; J gene: TRBJ2-2; CDR3 protein: CASSQTGGNTGELFF; CDR3 DNA: TGTGCCAGCAGCCAAACAGGGGGCAACACCGGGGAGCTGTTTTTT
D gene: .; clone size: .; V gene: TRBV5-6; J gene: TRBJ1-3; CDR3 protein: CASSLARSAGVTIYF; CDR3 DNA: TGTGCCAGCAGCTTGGCCCGGTCCGCTGGAGTGACCATATATTTT
D gene: .; clone size: few; V gene: TRBV2; J gene: TRBJ2-5; CDR3 protein: CASKVGETQYF; CDR3 DNA: TGTGCCAGCAAGGTCGGGGAGACCCAGTACTTC
D gene: .; clone size: .; V gene: TRBV11-2; J gene: TRBJ2-7; CDR3 protein: CASTSPNGSSYEQYF; CDR3 DNA: TGTGCCAGCACCTCCCCCAACGGGAGCTCCTACGAGCAGTACTTC
D gene: .; clone size: .; V gene: TRBV7-3; J gene: TRBJ2-3; CDR3 protein: CASSLGSSIRGITDTQYF; CDR3 DNA: TGTGCCAGCAGCTTAGGCTCCTCTATCCGGGGGATCACAGATACGCAGTATTTT
D gene: .; clone size: few; V gene: TRBV5-1; J gene: TRBJ2-7; CDR3 protein: CASSSGGGRGFDEQYF; CDR3 DNA: TGCGCCAGCAGTTCCGGGGGCGGGAGAGGTTTTGACGAGCAGTACTTC
D gene: .; clone size: .; V gene: TRBV7-3; J gene: TRBJ2-2; CDR3 protein: CASSSPGQPGELFF; CDR3 DNA: TGTGCCAGCAGCTCTCCGGGACAACCCGGGGAGCTGTTTTTT
D gene: .; clone size: .; V gene: TRBV2; J gene: TRBJ1-6; CDR3 protein: CASSVRGNYNSPLHF; CDR3 DNA: TGTGCCAGCAGTGTCCGGGGGAACTATAATTCACCCCTCCACTTT
D gene: TRBD1; clone size: .; V gene: TRBV6-5; J gene: TRBJ2-7; CDR3 protein: CASSPDRGPTEQYF; CDR3 DNA: TGTGCCAGCTCGCCGGACAGGGGTCCTACGGAGCAGTACTTC
D gene: .; clone size: few; V gene: TRBV10-3; J gene: TRBJ1-1; CDR3 protein: CAIRQPNTEAFF; CDR3 DNA: TGTGCCATCAGACAGCCGAACACTGAAGCTTTCTTT
D gene: TRBD1; clone size: .; V gene: TRBV27; J gene: TRBJ1-5; CDR3 protein: CASSRDRVSNQPQHF; CDR3 DNA: TGTGCCAGCAGTCGGGACAGGGTTAGCAATCAGCCCCAGCATTTT
D gene: TRBD1; clone size: .; V gene: TRBV4-2; J gene: TRBJ2-7; CDR3 protein: CASSQDSQGTYEQYF; CDR3 DNA: TGTGCCAGCAGCCAAGATTCACAGGGGACGTACGAGCAGTACTTC
D gene: .; clone size: .; V gene: TRBV5-1; J gene: TRBJ2-3; CDR3 protein: CASEAGELYTDTQYF; CDR3 DNA: TGCGCCAGCGAGGCCGGGGAGTTGTACACAGATACGCAGTATTTT
D gene: .; clone size: .; V gene: TRBV5-6; J gene: TRBJ1-2; CDR3 protein: CASKTEENYGYTF; CDR3 DNA: TGTGCCAGCAAGACAGAGGAAAACTATGGCTACACCTTC
D gene: TRBD1; clone size: .; V gene: TRBV12-3/TRBV12-4; J gene: TRBJ1-2; CDR3 protein: CASRSPSDRGYTF; CDR3 DNA: TGTGCCAGCAGGAGCCCCTCGGACAGGGGCTACACCTTC
D gene: .; clone size: .; V gene: TRBV27; J gene: TRBJ2-1; CDR3 protein: CASSPADSFVEQFF; CDR3 DNA: TGTGCCAGCAGCCCCGCAGATTCCTTCGTTGAGCAGTTCTTC
D gene: TRBD2; clone size: once; V gene: TRBV9; J gene: TRBJ2-2; CDR3 protein: CASSVAFAGGEGTGELFF; CDR3 DNA: TGTGCCAGCAGCGTAGCTTTCGCGGGAGGGGAAGGCACCGGGGAGCTGTTTTTT
D gene: TRBD1; clone size: .; V gene: TRBV12-3/TRBV12-4; J gene: TRBJ1-5; CDR3 protein: CASRGQGAQPQHF; CDR3 DNA: TGTGCCAGCCGGGGACAGGGAGCTCAGCCCCAGCATTTT
D gene: .; clone size: .; V gene: TRBV27; J gene: TRBJ2-7; CDR3 protein: CASSLGRGAGIDEQYF; CDR3 DNA: TGTGCCAGCAGTTTGGGCAGGGGGGCGGGTATCGACGAGCAGTACTTC
D gene: .; clone size: .; V gene: TRBV7-8; J gene: TRBJ1-6; CDR3 protein: CASSPGNPTGRNSPLHF; CDR3 DNA: TGTGCCAGCAGCCCGGGGAACCCGACAGGTCGTAATTCACCCCTCCACTTT
D gene: .; clone size: .; V gene: TRBV13; J gene: TRBJ2-7; CDR3 protein: CASSIGSAYEQYF; CDR3 DNA: TGTGCCAGCAGCATCGGGTCTGCCTACGAGCAGTACTTC